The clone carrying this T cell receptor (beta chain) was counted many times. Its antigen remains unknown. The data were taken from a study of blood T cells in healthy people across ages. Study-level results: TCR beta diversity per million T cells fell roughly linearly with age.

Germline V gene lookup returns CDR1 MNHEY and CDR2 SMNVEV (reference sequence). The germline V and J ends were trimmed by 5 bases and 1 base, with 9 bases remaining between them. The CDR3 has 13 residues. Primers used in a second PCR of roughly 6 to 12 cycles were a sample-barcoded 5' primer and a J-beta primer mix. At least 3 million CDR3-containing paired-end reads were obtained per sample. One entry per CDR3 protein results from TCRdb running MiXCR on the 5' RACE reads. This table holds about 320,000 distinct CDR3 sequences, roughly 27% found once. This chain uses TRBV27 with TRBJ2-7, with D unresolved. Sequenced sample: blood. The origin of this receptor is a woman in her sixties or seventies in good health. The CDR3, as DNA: TGTGCCAGCAGTCAGCGCAGATCCTACGAGCAGTACTTC. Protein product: CASSQRRSYEQYF.